The sequence of this T cell receptor beta chain was determined in a study of blood T cell repertoires in COVID-19. As for the study in general: Material from acute and convalescent COVID-19 was sourced from the United States, Italy and Spain.

Germline V gives CDR1 SGHRS, CDR2 YFSETQ. Between the trimmed V and J ends, which lost 0 bases and 0 bases, there was a span of 8 bases. CDR3 length: 15 residues. In the case of this clone: At the DNA level, this CDR3 is encoded by other sequences in the same sample as well.

Per the original methods: Cell counts per sample came from amplifying reference gene primers. Measured with immunoSEQ multiplex PCR; TCRdb has only the in-frame clones, and not every one. The DNA gave D and trimming, while V, J and clone size come from that table. The sample carries 150,000 to 200,000 clones, about 82% recorded once. The receptor comes from a man aged 45-65 years with active or convalescent COVID-19. Input material: peripheral blood. The rearrangement uses TRBV5-1 and TRBJ2-3; weak D call: TRBD1 (6 bases). CDR3 amino acids: CASSLDGTSTDTQYF. CDR3 coding DNA: TGCGCCAGCAGCTTGGATGGGACAAGCACAGATACGCAGTATTTT.